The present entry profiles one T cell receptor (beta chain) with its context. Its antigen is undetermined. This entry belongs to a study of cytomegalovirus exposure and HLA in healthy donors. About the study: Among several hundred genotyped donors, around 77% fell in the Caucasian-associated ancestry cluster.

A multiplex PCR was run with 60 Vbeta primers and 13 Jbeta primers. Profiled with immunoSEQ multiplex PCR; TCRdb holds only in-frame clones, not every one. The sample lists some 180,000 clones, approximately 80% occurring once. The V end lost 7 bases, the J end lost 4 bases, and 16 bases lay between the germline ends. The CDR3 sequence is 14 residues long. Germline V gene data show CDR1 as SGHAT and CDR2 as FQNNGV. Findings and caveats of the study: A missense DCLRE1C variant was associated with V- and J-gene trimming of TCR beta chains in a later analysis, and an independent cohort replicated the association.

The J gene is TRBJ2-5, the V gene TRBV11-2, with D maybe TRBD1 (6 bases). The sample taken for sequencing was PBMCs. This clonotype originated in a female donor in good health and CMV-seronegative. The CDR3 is CASKKTGSRETQYF. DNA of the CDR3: TGTGCCAGCAAAAAAACAGGGTCTAGAGAGACCCAGTACTTC.